These 26 T cell receptor beta chains originate from one sample sequenced in a study of blood T cell repertoires in COVID-19. Profiling relied on immunoSEQ multiplex PCR, and the TCRdb table lists in-frame clones only, not all of them. Of roughly 50,000 clones detected, 60% to 80% appear once; the ten largest clones hold around a fifth. Sequencing input: peripheral blood. Receptors originate from a human donor with active or convalescent COVID-19. The donor label of this sample is uncertain.

The chain has TRBV18 and TRBJ2-6, with TRBD1 matching 7 bases. Trimming took 6 bases from V and 0 from J; bases not matched to a gene: 11. CDR1 and CDR2 from the germline V gene are KGHSH and LQKENI. The CDR3 is made up of 18 amino acids. CDR3 sequence reads: CASSPPGQAYSGANVLTF. The DNA of the CDR3 is TGTGCCAGCTCTCCCCCTGGACAGGCGTACTCTGGGGCCAACGTCCTGACTTTC.

The chain employs TRBV28 and TRBJ2-7; 16 bases agree with TRBD2. The V gene end was trimmed by 7 bases and the J gene end by 1 base; junction bases not matched to a gene: 10. The CDR3 loop spans 18 amino acids. Germline V gene lookup returns CDR1 MDHEN and CDR2 SYDVKM. CDR3 DNA: TGTGCCAGCAAAGCAGGGGGACTAGCGGGAGGGGTTTCCTACGAGCAGTACTTC. Protein: CASKAGGLAGGVSYEQYF. The whole variable domain, filled in from reference TRBV28 and TRBJ2-7, reads DVKVTQSSRYLVKRTGEKVFLECVQDMDHENMFWYRQDPGLGLRLIYFSYDVKMKEKGDIPEGYSVSREKKERFSLILESASTNQTSMYLCASKAGGLAGGVSYEQYFGPGTRLTVT.

This clone has only one observation. The chain carries TRBV19 and TRBJ2-3, with 9 bases that match TRBD2. The CDR3 has 15 residues. Germline CDR1 and CDR2: LNHDA and SQIVND (reference sequence). V shed 4 bases, J shed 1 base, and the junction held 3 bases outside the gene matches. The CDR3: CASSTLAGGTDTQYF. CDR3 in DNA: TGTGCCAGTAGTACCTTAGCGGGAGGCACAGATACGCAGTATTTT.

The chain joins TRBV19 to TRBJ1-1, with TRBD1 identical over 9 bases. Germline V CDR1 and CDR2: LNHDA, SQIVND (reference sequence). Losses at the gene ends were 5 bases for V and 1 base for J; bases not matched to a gene: 8. There are 16 residues in the CDR3. The CDR3 reads CASSGQGILANTEAFF. The CDR3 DNA follows: TGTGCCAGTAGTGGACAGGGGATTTTGGCGAACACTGAAGCTTTCTTT.

V is TRBV12-2 and J is TRBJ2-7; the table's D gene call, TRBD2, was not cross checked with the DNA. TRBV12-2 corresponds to a pseudogene. The CDR3 has 16 residues. The CDR3 reads CASRLSGDDRPYEQYF. DNA for the CDR3: TGTGCAAGTCGCTTAAGCGGAGATGACCGACCCTACGAGCAGTACTTC.

This clone has only one observation. This rearrangement joins TRBV18 to TRBJ1-2, with TRBD1 matching over 7 bases. Germline CDR1 is KGHSH and CDR2 is LQKENI. V was clipped by 6 bases and J by 7 bases; unmatched bases: 20. CDR3 length: 17 residues. This CDR3 reads CASSSVRQGISISGYTF. CDR3 bases: TGTGCCAGCTCCTCAGTACGACAGGGAATCTCCATTAGTGGCTACACCTTC.

This clone was counted once. The genes are TRBV19 and TRBJ1-2, with 7 bases fitting TRBD1. The germline V gene encodes CDR1 LNHDA and CDR2 SQIVND (reference sequence). CDR3 length equals 13 residues. The V segment lost 4 bases and the J segment 8 bases; nucleotides outside the gene matches: 7. CDR3 region: CASSTDRAGGYTF. The CDR3 DNA follows: TGTGCCAGTAGTACCGACAGGGCGGGAGGCTACACCTTC.

The chain links TRBV7-9 to TRBJ1-1, with D hard to call. CDR3 length: 14 amino acids. CDR1 is SEHNR and CDR2 is FQNEAQ in the germline V gene (reference sequence). Trimming left V 3 bases short and J 3 bases short, with 11 bases between. The CDR3 spells CASSFSLTDTEAFF. The CDR3 region has the DNA TGTGCCAGCAGCTTCTCCCTTACAGACACTGAAGCTTTCTTT. Based on the CDR3 plus reference TRBV7-9 and TRBJ1-1, the full variable domain is DTGVSQNPRHKITKRGQNVTFRCDPISEHNRLYWYRQTLGQGPEFLTYFQNEAQLEKSRLLSDRFSAERPKGSFSTLEIQRTEQGDSAMYLCASSFSLTDTEAFFGQGTRLTVV.

Comment on this clone: Being one base from a much bigger clone, this may be a read error. The chain combines TRBV4-1 with TRBJ2-2; 8 bases line up with TRBD2. CDR3 length: 15 amino acids. The germline CDR1 and CDR2 sequences are MGHRA and YSYEKL. The CDR3 region has the DNA TGCCCCCGCAGCCTGCCCGGGGGGGGGACCGGGGAGCTGTTTTTT. Residues: CPRSLPGGGTGELFF.

This chain connects TRBV12-5 to TRBJ1-4; possibly TRBD1 for D (6 bases). CDR3 size: 13 residues. Germline V gene sequence: CDR1 LGHNT, CDR2 FRNRAP. V was trimmed by 3 bases and J by 8 bases, leaving 10 bases between them. The CDR3 DNA sequence: TGTGCTAGTGGTTTTGAGGGGGTGGAAAAACTGTTTTTT. Translated: CASGFEGVEKLFF. The variable domain in full, with the rest retrieved from reference TRBV12-5 and TRBJ1-4, is DARVTQTPRHKVTEMGQEVTMRCQPILGHNTVFWYRQTMMQGLELLAYFRNRAPLDDSGMPKDRFSAEMPDATLATLKIQPSEPRDSAVYFCASGFEGVEKLFFGSGTQLSVL.

The chain is built from TRBV6-1 and TRBJ1-5; D is ambiguous. The CDR3 length is 14 residues. Trimming removed 3 bases from V and 1 base from J, with 7 bases in between. CDR1 and CDR2 (germline): MNHNS, SASEGT. Here the CDR3 DNA reads TGTGCCAGCAGTGAGTTCCGGAGCAATCAGCCCCAGCATTTT. Protein sequence: CASSEFRSNQPQHF.

This sequence joins TRBV3-1 (or the pseudogene TRBV3-2) and TRBJ2-5; 8 positions agree with TRBD2. The CDR3 loop spans 16 amino acids. Trimming took 5 bases from V and 5 from J; bases not matched to a gene: 13. The germline V gene has CDR1 LGHDT and CDR2 YNNKEL (reference sequence). The CDR3 sequence: CASSGVGSGRSETQYF. CDR3 DNA sequence: TGTGCCAGCAGCGGGGTTGGGAGCGGGAGAAGTGAGACCCAGTACTTC.

The gene calls are TRBV3-1 (or the pseudogene TRBV3-2) and TRBJ1-1; 11 positions agree with TRBD1. The CDR3 totals 14 residues. The germline CDR1 and CDR2 sequences are LGHDT and YNNKEL (reference sequence). V shed 6 bases, J shed 6 bases, and the junction held 6 bases outside the gene matches. CDR3 loop: CASSLDRGPSEAFF. CDR3 in DNA: TGTGCCAGCAGTCTGGACAGGGGGCCGTCTGAAGCTTTCTTT.

This chain joins TRBV4-2 and TRBJ2-5; 13 nucleotides align to TRBD2. The CDR3 has 16 residues. The V gene's germline CDR1 is LGHNA and CDR2 YNFKEQ. V lost 4 bases, J lost 2 bases, and 4 bases stayed unmatched. CDR3 amino acids: CASSPRTSGSQETQYF. The CDR3 DNA follows: TGTGCCAGCAGCCCCCGGACTAGCGGGAGTCAAGAGACCCAGTACTTC.

The chain is built from TRBV4-1 and TRBJ1-2, with D possibly TRBD1 on 5 matching bases. Looked up from germline, CDR1 is MGHRA and CDR2 is YSYEKL. There are 13 residues in the CDR3. Trimming stripped 0 bases from V and 8 bases from J, with 10 bases between. The CDR3 is CASSQETVLGYTF. Here the CDR3 DNA reads TGCGCCAGCAGCCAAGAGACAGTGCTCGGCTACACCTTC.

The chain recombines TRBV18 with TRBJ2-3, with D perhaps matching TRBD1 (5 bases). Trimming took 0 bases from V and 2 from J, leaving 9 bases between them. The CDR3 length is 15 residues. Looked up from germline, CDR1 is KGHSH and CDR2 is LQKENI. Here the CDR3 reads CASSPPSGSTDTQYF. The CDR3 DNA is TGTGCCAGCTCACCACCATCAGGGTCCACAGATACGCAGTATTTT.

This rearrangement joins TRBV6-5 to TRBJ2-7, with D perhaps TRBD2 (5 bases). CDR1 is MNHEY, CDR2 SVGAGI, per germline. The CDR3 extends over 14 amino acids. V was clipped by 2 bases and J by 5 bases, with 13 bases between them. The CDR3 reads CASSYAGPGNEQYF. CDR3 nucleotide sequence: TGTGCCAGCAGTTACGCCGGGCCGGGGAACGAGCAGTACTTC.

CDR3 nucleotides: TGTGCCAGCAGCGCCGCGGGACAGGTCTATGGCTACACCTTC. This codes for CASSAAGQVYGYTF. The chain has TRBV5-5 and TRBJ1-2; 8 bases align to TRBD1. Germline lookup yields CDR1 SGHKS and CDR2 YYEKEE (reference sequence). Trimming took 4 bases from V and 4 from J; bases not matched to a gene: 6. The CDR3 runs 14 residues. The whole variable domain, filled in from reference TRBV5-5 and TRBJ1-2, reads DAGVTQSPTHLIKTRGQQVTLRCSPISGHKSVSWYQQVLGQGPQFIFQYYEKEERGRGNFPDRFSARQFPNYSSELNVNALLLGDSALYLCASSAAGQVYGYTFGSGTRLTVV.

This chain uses TRBV28 with TRBJ2-5, with 9 bases identical to TRBD1. The CDR3 is 15 residues long. The germline V gene has CDR1 MDHEN and CDR2 SYDVKM. V shed 2 bases and J 6 bases; nucleotides not matched to a gene: 7. The CDR3 protein is CASSLQQGAHQTQYF. CDR3 nucleotide sequence: TGTGCCAGCAGTTTACAACAGGGGGCGCATCAGACCCAGTACTTC.

The chain joins TRBV19 to TRBJ2-1, with 9 bases identical to TRBD2. There are 16 residues in the CDR3. V trimming: 5 bases; J trimming: 4 bases; junction bases outside the gene matches: 9. Germline V CDR1 and CDR2: LNHDA, SQIVND (reference sequence). CDR3 region: CASSLSGLAMYNEQFF. The CDR3, as DNA: TGTGCCAGTAGTCTGTCGGGACTAGCCATGTACAATGAGCAGTTCTTC.

The chain has TRBV29-1 and TRBJ1-5, with 7 bases identical to TRBD1. The CDR3 consists of 14 residues. The germline V gene encodes CDR1 SQVTM and CDR2 ANQGSEA. V was pared by 6 bases and J by 0 bases, with 5 bases of the junction left unmatched. The CDR3 nucleotides are TGCAGCGTGGGCGGGACAGATAGCAATCAGCCCCAGCATTTT. It is translated as CSVGGTDSNQPQHF.

This clone was counted a few times. The chain uses TRBV3-1 (or the pseudogene TRBV3-2) and TRBJ2-3, with 14 bases fitting TRBD2. The CDR3 sequence is 19 residues long. Germline V gene data show CDR1 as LGHDT and CDR2 as YNNKEL (reference sequence). V gave up 4 bases and J gave up 0 bases; unmatched junction bases: 9. The CDR3 loop reads CASSRRRLAGGPSTDTQYF. The CDR3, as DNA: TGTGCCAGCAGCCGGCGGAGACTAGCGGGAGGGCCTAGCACAGATACGCAGTATTTT.

This sequence joins TRBV21-1 and TRBJ1-1; the table's D gene call, TRBD1, was not cross checked with the DNA. TRBV21-1 is annotated as a pseudogene. The length of the CDR3 is 15 residues. The CDR3 nucleotides are TGTGCCAGCAGACCGGGACAGGTAATCGGCGTTGAAGCTTTCTTT. It codes for CASRPGQVIGVEAFF.

As concerns this clone: At one boundary the junction diverges from the germline segment, which might be a read error. V usage is TRBV12-3 or TRBV12-4 and J usage is TRBJ1-1, with a possible D match to TRBD1 (6 bases). The CDR3 contains 13 residues. The CDR3 bases are TGTGCCAGCAGCTTAGGGGGGGGATCTGAAGCTTTCTTT. Translation gives CASSLGGGSEAFF.

This clone showed up just once. The V and J genes are TRBV2 and TRBJ1-1; D remains ambiguous. V was clipped by 7 bases and J by 6 bases, with 18 bases between them. This CDR3 has 14 amino acids. CDR1 is SNHLY and CDR2 is FYNNEI in the germline V gene. CDR3 residues: CASNENSPVPEAFF. Written as DNA, the CDR3 is TGTGCCAGCAATGAGAACAGCCCTGTACCTGAAGCTTTCTTT.

The rearrangement links TRBV7-2 to TRBJ2-3; 7 bases map to TRBD1. There are 14 residues in the CDR3. V was pared by 2 bases and J by 3 bases, with 2 bases of the junction left unmatched. The germline CDR1 and CDR2 sequences are SGHTA and FQGNSA. The CDR3 protein is CASSLYRGTDTQYF. In DNA, the CDR3 is TGTGCCAGCAGCTTATACAGGGGAACAGATACGCAGTATTTT.